This T cell receptor beta chain was sequenced during a study of Ad26.COV2.S vaccination and SARS-CoV-2 variants (dated by TCRdb to about 2021). Background on the whole study: TCRbeta repertoire sequencing was used to assess the specificity and breadth of SARS-CoV-2-reactive T cell receptors after Ad26.COV2.S vaccination. A total of approximately 30 samples were included in the TCR-sequenced set, comprising around 19 Ad26.COV2.S vaccine recipients, 5 placebo recipients and 8 SARS-CoV-2 convalescent individuals. Study-wide findings and limitations: Vaccine and placebo recipients had similar non-spike TCR breadth, a finding consistent with the vaccine containing only spike. Substantial breadth of spike-specific CD8+ and CD4+ T cell responses was reported after vaccination. Compared with placebo recipients, Ad26.COV2.S recipients showed higher spike-specific TCR breadth (P = 0.0014). According to the authors, total T cell responses may have been underestimated by the TCR breadth and depth analyses.

The time point label, read with the paper, signifies: individuals recovered from natural SARS-CoV-2 infection. Including cysteine and phenylalanine, the CDR3 has 12 amino acids. The sequence is cut down to CDR3 DNA, 36 bases in frame from base 1. Based on the germline V gene, the CDR1 and CDR2 sequences are SGHTS and YDEGEE. Relative to germline, V is 6 bases shorter and J is 10 bases shorter, with 16 bases between their ends. A remark on this clone: The antigen it recognizes is unknown. No much larger clone is present one base from it, and per-base qualities are unavailable.

TCRbeta CDR3 regions were sequenced with the immunoSEQ Assay. After extraction, genomic DNA underwent amplification by bias-controlled multiplex PCR, followed by high-throughput sequencing. The paper's processing steps were these. Collapsing and filtering of sequences were performed to quantify the absolute abundance of each unique TCRbeta CDR3 region. T cell fraction was estimated by normalizing TCRbeta template counts to usable DNA, which was measured by amplifying reference genes present in all nucleated cells. Repertoire TCRs were annotated as SARS-CoV-2-specific when V gene, CDR3 amino acid sequence and J gene were exactly matched to a known reactive TCR set. The reference SARS-CoV-2 TCR set came from MIRA and was filtered for enrichment in COVID-19-positive ImmuneCODE repertoires, removing public or cross-reactive TCRs. Based on the MIRA antigens, annotated TCRs were further analysed at the level of specific ORF or position within ORF. Breadth was defined as the number of annotated unique rearrangements divided by the total number of unique productive rearrangements, and depth was defined as the summed frequency of the annotated unique rearrangements. TCR breadth was compared between groups using two-sided Wilcoxon rank-sum tests. TCRdb re-hosts the immuneACCESS table, in-frame sequences only. Its copies lack some clones; in the studies checked, an unresolved V gene accounts for under half of them, and the cause for the rest is not known. That table furnishes V, J and clone size, whereas the DNA furnished D and trimming. Counted in this sample were fewer than 150,000 clones; roughly 88% of them appeared once. Around 5.1% of the sample is taken by the ten largest.

The sequenced sample was peripheral blood, obtained after recovery from COVID-19. The rearranged segments are TRBV5-8 and TRBJ1-1, with TRBD1 as a weak D call on 6 bases. This sequence originates from a human donor who had recovered from COVID-19. The sequenced DNA is TGTGCCAGCACCAAAGGGGGACGCCCAGCTTTCTTT. Translated, it gives CASTKGGRPAFF.